Each of the 28 T cell receptor beta chains below was sequenced from the same sample in a study of CD8 T cells in ankylosing spondylitis (dated by TCRdb to 2017 to 2019). The library was made by 5' RACE. The run used an Illumina HiSeq 2500. The raw public data were reprocessed by TCRdb itself: fastp quality trimming at Q25, MiXCR clonotype calling, in-frame beta chains only. Rows matching on CDR3 protein sequence are summarized as one entry with the most common DNA and genes. This sample gives fewer than 750,000 distinct CDR3 sequences in total; around 17% of them show up just once. Jointly, the top ten make up around 20% of the sample. These receptors have no identified antigens. The paper's findings and limits, for the study overall: A TCR beta motif of eight highly homologous amino acid variants appeared characteristic of blood from ankylosing spondylitis patients.

Sequencing input: blood, either unsorted or a sorted T cell fraction (not recorded which). Receptors were obtained from a male donor with ankylosing spondylitis.

The J gene is TRBJ2-1, the V gene TRBV27; D unresolved. This CDR3 is 15 amino acids long. Trimming cost V 0 bases and J 2 bases, with 8 bases left between them. Per germline, CDR1 MNHEY and CDR2 SMNVEV (reference sequence). This chain's CDR3 is CASSLSGWPYNEQFF. CDR3 nucleotide sequence: TGTGCCAGCAGTTTATCGGGATGGCCCTACAATGAGCAGTTCTTC.

The rearrangement links TRBV12-3 or TRBV12-4 to TRBJ2-7; TRBD2 is a possible D gene (5 bases). There are 13 residues in the CDR3. Between the trimmed V and J ends, which lost 3 bases and 3 bases, there was a span of 9 bases. The CDR3 sequence is CASSFSDNYEQYF. DNA of the CDR3: TGTGCCAGCAGTTTTAGCGATAACTACGAGCAGTACTTC.

This clonotype was recorded a few times. J is TRBJ1-1 and V is TRBV4-1; perhaps TRBD1 as D (6 bases). This CDR3 is 16 amino acids long. CDR1 and CDR2 (germline): MGHRA, YSYEKL. Trimming took off 4 bases at V and 1 base at J, with 16 bases between the two ends. DNA for the CDR3: TGCGCCAGCAGCCCCCCCCTCTCAGGGGAGAACACTGAAGCTTTCTTT. This sequence encodes CASSPPLSGENTEAFF.

As DNA, the CDR3 is TGTGCCAGCAGTCAAGACAGGGGGAGGTACAATGAGCAGTTCTTC. Translation: CASSQDRGRYNEQFF. The rearrangement joins TRBV6-1 to TRBJ2-1; TRBD1 agrees at 9 bases. CDR1 is MNHNS and CDR2 is SASEGT in the germline V gene. The CDR3 is 15 residues long. V was pared by 5 bases and J by 4 bases, with 6 bases of the junction left unmatched.

V is TRBV29-1 and J is TRBJ2-5; D unclear. V was pared by 8 bases and J by 3 bases, with 13 bases between. The germline CDR1 and CDR2 sequences are SQVTM and ANQGSEA. This CDR3 has 12 residues. The CDR3: CSTRTVKETQYF. Here the CDR3 DNA reads TGCAGCACCCGGACGGTTAAAGAGACCCAGTACTTC. Filled out from reference TRBV29-1 and TRBJ2-5, the complete variable domain reads SAVISQKPSRDICQRGTSLTIQCQVDSQVTMMFWYRQQPGQSLTLIATANQGSEATYESGFVIDKFPISRPNLTFSTLTVSNMSPEDSSIYLCSTRTVKETQYFGPGTRLLVL.

The V gene is TRBV3-1, the J gene TRBJ1-1; TRBD1 might be the D (5 bases). The V and J ends lost 4 bases and 1 base respectively, with 16 bases between them. The CDR3 is 16 amino acids. Germline V gene lookup returns CDR1 LGHDT and CDR2 YNNKEL (reference sequence). The CDR3 sequence: CASSPYNAGENTEAFF. In nucleotides, the CDR3 is TGTGCCAGCAGCCCCTACAATGCGGGGGAGAACACTGAAGCTTTCTTT.

This clonotype was seen a handful of times. This chain uses TRBV7-2 with TRBJ1-1; 12 positions match TRBD1. The V gene end was trimmed by 2 bases and the J gene end by 4 bases; junction bases not matched to a gene: 2. In germline, CDR1 is SGHTA, CDR2 FQGNSA. The CDR3 extends over 15 amino acids. The CDR3 loop is CASSLLGQGATEAFF. As DNA, the CDR3 is TGTGCCAGCAGCTTATTGGGACAGGGGGCCACTGAAGCTTTCTTT.

V is TRBV20-1 and J is TRBJ2-7, with D possibly being TRBD2 (5 bases). The germline gives CDR1 DFQATT, CDR2 SNEGSKA (reference sequence). The CDR3 totals 11 residues. The V end lost 6 bases, the J end lost 6 bases, and 12 bases lay between the germline ends. The CDR3 region is CSAARGSEQYF. The DNA of the CDR3 is TGCAGTGCAGCACGGGGTTCCGAGCAGTACTTC.

CDR3 region: CSARGLAAGYNEQFF. Here the CDR3 DNA reads TGCAGTGCTAGGGGACTAGCCGCCGGATACAATGAGCAGTTCTTC. The chain joins TRBV20-1 to TRBJ2-1; 9 nucleotides line up with TRBD2. J was trimmed by 4 bases and V by 3 bases; bases with no gene match: 7. Germline lookup yields CDR1 DFQATT and CDR2 SNEGSKA (reference sequence). The CDR3 extends over 15 amino acids.

This clonotype occurred many times. The chain recombines TRBV12-3 or TRBV12-4 with TRBJ1-5; D unresolved. The CDR3 consists of 14 residues. The V end was cut by 3 bases, the J end by 1 base, with 7 bases between. CDR3 DNA: TGTGCCAGCAGTTTTTCAGACAGCAATCAGCCCCAGCATTTT. This translates into CASSFSDSNQPQHF.

This clonotype was detected only a few times. The chain links TRBV7-3 to TRBJ1-6; D uncertain. Per the germline V gene, CDR1 is SGHTA and CDR2 is FQGTGA. Deletions cut 0 bases from V and 10 bases from J, with 13 bases between. CDR3 size: 15 residues. The CDR3 loop reads CASSLTGGGQSPLHF. CDR3 sequence (DNA): TGTGCCAGCAGCTTAACGGGTGGAGGGCAATCACCCCTCCACTTT.

This clonotype was counted at least ten times. The rearrangement links TRBV12-3 or TRBV12-4 to TRBJ2-5; 10 bases are shared with TRBD2. The CDR3 is made up of 16 amino acids. After removal of 4 bases from V and 4 bases from J, the junction contained 9 bases not matched to a gene. Here the CDR3 DNA reads TGTGCCAGCAGTTCCACCGAGCGGGAGGGAGGAGAGACCCAGTACTTC. As protein: CASSSTEREGGETQYF.

V usage is TRBV7-9 and J usage is TRBJ2-3, with 7 nucleotides matching TRBD1. This CDR3 spans 15 amino acids. V shed 2 bases, J shed 2 bases, and the junction held 4 bases outside the gene matches. Germline CDR1 is SEHNR and CDR2 is FQNEAQ (reference sequence). The CDR3 loop is CASSLKGQPTDTQYF. In nucleotides, the CDR3 is TGTGCCAGCAGCTTAAAGGGACAGCCCACAGATACGCAGTATTTT.

This clonotype was observed at least ten times. The rearrangement links TRBV12-3 or TRBV12-4 to TRBJ1-4; 9 bases are a match to TRBD1. V shed 5 bases, J shed 5 bases, and the junction held 6 bases outside the gene matches. There are 15 residues in the CDR3. CDR3 protein: CASSTGQGRNEKLFF. CDR3 bases: TGTGCCAGCAGTACCGGACAGGGGAGAAATGAAAAACTGTTTTTT.

This clonotype was detected ten times or more. The V and J genes are TRBV12-3 or TRBV12-4 and TRBJ1-1; D may be TRBD1 (5 bases). The CDR3 contains 13 residues. Trimming took off 6 bases at V and 3 bases at J, with 11 bases between the two ends. This CDR3 is CASSSKGYTEAFF. The DNA for the CDR3 is TGTGCCAGCAGCAGTAAGGGGTACACTGAAGCTTTCTTT.

This clonotype has a handful of counts. J is TRBJ2-1 and V is TRBV7-8; weak D call: TRBD2 (5 bases). Germline CDR1 is SGHVS and CDR2 is FQNEAQ. This CDR3 is built from 13 residues. V lost 3 bases and J 9 bases, leaving 12 bases between the germline ends. CDR3 sequence reads: CASSFGNAIEQFF. The CDR3 DNA follows: TGTGCCAGCAGCTTCGGGAACGCAATTGAGCAGTTCTTC.

The chain recombines TRBV29-1 with TRBJ2-7, with TRBD1 matching 9 bases. The germline V gene encodes CDR1 SQVTM and CDR2 ANQGSEA. The CDR3 spans 15 residues. V was pared by 6 bases and J by 1 base, with 10 bases of the junction left unmatched. Here the CDR3 reads CSVSTGGPISYEQYF. The CDR3 nucleotides read TGCAGCGTATCAACAGGGGGCCCGATATCCTACGAGCAGTACTTC.

This clonotype was picked up a small number of times. The V and J genes are TRBV27 and TRBJ2-3; tentatively, D is TRBD1 (5 bases). V was cut by 3 bases and J by 2 bases, with 9 bases left in between. Germline CDR1 reads MNHEY; CDR2 reads SMNVEV (reference sequence). This CDR3 comprises 14 residues. The CDR3 reads CASSFRVLTDTQYF. As DNA, the CDR3 is TGTGCCAGCAGTTTCAGGGTGCTCACAGATACGCAGTATTTT.

V gene TRBV5-1 combines with J gene TRBJ1-1; 7 bases fit TRBD1. The CDR3 runs to 15 residues. Unmatched junction bases numbered 9, after V lost 3 bases and J lost 4 bases. Germline V gene data show CDR1 as SGHRS and CDR2 as YFSETQ. CDR3 residues: CASSYRTGGGTEAFF. The DNA of the CDR3 is TGCGCCAGCAGCTATCGGACAGGCGGAGGCACTGAAGCTTTCTTT.

This clonotype was seen only a few times. The J gene is TRBJ2-7, the V gene TRBV12-3 or TRBV12-4, with no clear D. The V gene lost 2 bases and the J gene lost 8 bases, with 10 bases spanning the gap. The CDR3 extends over 12 amino acids. The CDR3 is CASSLKGAKQYF. CDR3 nucleotides: TGTGCCAGCAGTTTAAAAGGTGCGAAGCAGTACTTC.

CDR3 protein: CSARGSADTQYF. The CDR3 region has the DNA TGCAGTGCTAGGGGAAGTGCAGATACGCAGTATTTT. The V call is TRBV20-1, the J call TRBJ2-3; D unresolved. The germline V gene has CDR1 DFQATT and CDR2 SNEGSKA (reference sequence). The CDR3 loop spans 12 amino acids. Trimming took off 3 bases at V and 4 bases at J, with 8 bases between the two ends.

The chain's CDR3 is CSARGGTPQHF. The CDR3 nucleotides are TGCAGTGCCAGGGGGGGGACGCCCCAGCATTTT. The V gene is TRBV20-1, the J gene TRBJ1-5, with TRBD1 matching 7 bases. The CDR3 length is 11 residues. Germline V lookup: CDR1 DFQATT, CDR2 SNEGSKA (reference sequence). The ends lost 6 bases at V and 9 bases at J; junction bases unmatched: 5.

This clonotype has a handful of counts. The chain uses TRBV13 and TRBJ2-3; 12 bases are a match to TRBD2. After removal of 5 bases from V and 3 bases from J, the junction contained 9 bases not matched to a gene. Germline CDR1 reads PRHDT; CDR2 reads FYEKMQ (reference sequence). The length of the CDR3 is 17 residues. CDR3 sequence reads: CASSLLGLAGFTDTQYF. CDR3 bases: TGTGCCAGCAGCCTCCTCGGACTAGCGGGATTTACAGATACGCAGTATTTT.

This rearrangement joins TRBV4-1 to TRBJ2-1, with D unresolved. The CDR3 has 15 amino acids. Germline V gene lookup returns CDR1 MGHRA and CDR2 YSYEKL. The ends were cut back, 0 bases at V and 1 base at J, with 7 bases in the middle. As DNA, the CDR3 is TGCGCCAGCAGCCAAGATATGACATCCTACAATGAGCAGTTCTTC. It specifies CASSQDMTSYNEQFF.

This clonotype was observed a few times. This chain connects TRBV4-1 to TRBJ1-5; perhaps TRBD1 as D (6 bases). From germline, CDR1 is MGHRA and CDR2 YSYEKL. V lost 0 bases and J 5 bases, leaving 17 bases between the germline ends. The CDR3 sequence is 17 residues long. CDR3 protein: CASSQEEAGVGHQPQHF. CDR3 DNA sequence: TGCGCCAGCAGCCAAGAAGAGGCAGGGGTGGGACATCAGCCCCAGCATTTT.

This clonotype has just a few counts. DNA for the CDR3: TGTGCCAGCAGCTTAGTTCCGCGACAGGGAGTAAACACCGGGGAGCTGTTTTTT. It encodes CASSLVPRQGVNTGELFF. The rearrangement links TRBV7-6 to TRBJ2-2, with 7 positions matching TRBD1. J was trimmed by 2 bases and V by 1 base; bases with no gene match: 10. This CDR3 region has 18 residues. In germline, CDR1 is SGHVS, CDR2 FNYEAQ.

This clonotype turned up a few times. The chain combines TRBV30 with TRBJ1-1; perhaps TRBD1 as D (5 bases). CDR3 size: 15 residues. Germline V gene data show CDR1 as GTSNPN and CDR2 as SVGIG (reference sequence). V was trimmed by 5 bases and J by 0 bases, leaving 16 bases between them. CDR3 region: CAWYPGLTVNTEAFF. The CDR3 DNA sequence: TGTGCCTGGTACCCGGGACTGACTGTGAACACTGAAGCTTTCTTT.

This clonotype has more than one count but fewer than ten. The CDR3 loop reads CASSPTGHTDTQYF. The CDR3 DNA follows: TGTGCCAGCAGCCCGACAGGGCACACAGATACGCAGTATTTT. The V call is TRBV5-5, the J call TRBJ2-3, with 7 bases identical to TRBD1. Germline V CDR1 and CDR2: SGHKS, YYEKEE (reference sequence). J was trimmed by 2 bases and V by 4 bases; bases with no gene match: 4. There are 14 residues in the CDR3.